This T cell receptor (beta chain) derives from a study of T cells in tuberculosis. Comment on this clone: Its antigen is as yet unknown.

Assay: immunoSEQ multiplex PCR; the TCRdb copy retains only in-frame clones and omits some. This sample has about 43,000 clones, with around 94% found just once. Study-level points and caveats: Samples were chosen by availability of cryopreserved specimens. Smaller alpha distances in active tuberculosis partly reflected shorter CDR3-alpha lengths. Active tuberculosis TCR-alpha repertoires lay closer to GMM-specific TCRs than IGRA-negative controls, suggesting clonal expansion.

Sequencing used PBMCs. The clonotype comes from a donor between 10 and 35 years old with latent tuberculosis or without tuberculosis infection. Some clones in this sample may be carry-over from other donors' samples.

The CDR3 region has the DNA TGTGCCAGCTCAGCCCGCCCGGGGGGCGACGGAAACACCATATATTTT. Amino acids: CASSARPGGDGNTIYF. The chain is built from TRBV18 and TRBJ1-3, with D possibly being TRBD1 (6 bases). The CDR3 has 16 amino acids. With 5 bases removed from V and 4 bases from J, the gap between germline ends came to 18 bases. CDR1 KGHSH and CDR2 LQKENI come from the germline V gene.